This T cell receptor (beta chain) is drawn from a study of blood T cell repertoires in COVID-19. TCRdb's table, derived via immunoSEQ multiplex PCR, lists solely in-frame clones and lacks some. The profile shows about 320,000 clones, over 70% of them singletons. This TCR came from a man aged 30 to 45 who had recovered from COVID-19. Sequencing was performed on PBMCs or T cells enriched from blood (not recorded which).

As DNA, the CDR3 is TGTGCCTGGAGGCCGCGGGGCTTTGACTATGGCTACACCTTC. This sequence encodes CAWRPRGFDYGYTF. The chain joins TRBV30 to TRBJ1-2, with a tentative D call TRBD1 (5 bases). The germline V gene encodes CDR1 GTSNPN and CDR2 SVGIG (reference sequence). The CDR3 extends over 14 amino acids. V lost 3 bases, J lost 3 bases, and 14 bases lay in between.